These 10 T cell receptor beta chains were sequenced from one sample in a study of post-analysis software for immune sequencing data. Study-level findings and limits: TRBV5-6, TRBV5-1 and TRBV20-1 belonged to a set of roughly 5 TRBV segments that were more frequent in patients than controls.

Researchers reported that TCR beta cDNA libraries carried unique molecular identifiers. TCRdb analysed the PCR reads with MiXCR anew, one entry per CDR3 protein. The table lists 750,000 to 950,000 distinct CDR3 sequences, approximately 53% of them singletons. These receptors have no known antigen. Sequencing input: blood. All receptors come from a girl between 10 and 17 years old with multiple sclerosis.

The CDR3: CASIIRGGPVNEQFF. The CDR3 bases are TGTGCCAGCATTATACGGGGGGGGCCGGTGAATGAGCAGTTCTTC. V is TRBV13 and J is TRBJ2-1, with TRBD2 matching over 8 bases. V lost 7 bases, J lost 7 bases, and 12 bases stayed unmatched. In germline, CDR1 is PRHDT, CDR2 FYEKMQ (reference sequence). This CDR3 contains 15 residues.

This CDR3 is CASSVAPDRGYEQYF. The CDR3 region has the DNA TGTGCCAGCAGCGTAGCTCCGGACAGGGGCTACGAGCAGTACTTC. The chain couples TRBV9 to TRBJ2-7, with 9 bases matching TRBD1. There are 15 residues in the CDR3. V gave up 0 bases and J gave up 3 bases; unmatched junction bases: 4. CDR1 is SGDLS and CDR2 is YYNGEE in the germline V gene.

The V gene is TRBV7-3, the J gene TRBJ2-7, with D unresolved. CDR1 is SGHTA and CDR2 is FQGTGA in the germline V gene. V lost 2 bases and J 2 bases, leaving 10 bases between the germline ends. The CDR3 has 14 residues. Here the CDR3 reads CASSLGPRAYEQYF. The CDR3 nucleotides are TGTGCCAGCAGCTTAGGACCTCGCGCCTACGAGCAGTACTTC.

In this sample, this clonotype turned up a few times. Here the CDR3 DNA reads TGCAGTGCTAATCCTAGCGGGGGGGCCAAGACCCAGTACTTC. Protein product: CSANPSGGAKTQYF. The rearrangement joins TRBV20-1 to TRBJ2-7; 12 nucleotides align to TRBD2. The DNA end is a closer match to TRBJ2-5, so the J assignment may be wrong. Germline lookup yields CDR1 DFQATT and CDR2 SNEGSKA (reference sequence). The CDR3 is 14 amino acids.

The V call is TRBV18, the J call TRBJ2-7, with 7 bases that match TRBD1. Trimming at V came to 7 bases and at J to 0 bases, leaving 12 bases not matched to a gene. The CDR3 length is 16 residues. Looked up from germline, CDR1 is KGHSH and CDR2 is LQKENI. The CDR3 DNA reads TGTGCCAGCTACCCCAGGGGGACGAATAGCTCCTACGAGCAGTACTTC. It codes for CASYPRGTNSSYEQYF.

This clonotype turned up a few times. The CDR3 is CSATQATDTQYF. The CDR3 DNA follows: TGCAGTGCAACCCAAGCAACAGATACGCAGTATTTT. V usage is TRBV20-1 and J usage is TRBJ2-3; unclear D gene. CDR1 and CDR2 (germline): DFQATT, SNEGSKA (reference sequence). This CDR3 is 12 amino acids long. Trimming cost V 6 bases and J 3 bases, with 10 bases left between them.

The V and J genes are TRBV12-3 or TRBV12-4 and TRBJ1-5, with D unresolved. V gave up 6 bases and J gave up 2 bases, with 14 bases separating them. The CDR3 is made up of 15 amino acids. The CDR3 protein is CASSNKRGGNQPQHF. The CDR3 nucleotides read TGTGCCAGCAGCAACAAACGGGGAGGCAATCAGCCCCAGCATTTT.

This clonotype has only a few counts. The chain recombines TRBV11-2 with TRBJ2-3; the D gene could be TRBD1 or TRBD2 (5 bases each). Germline CDR1 is SGHAT and CDR2 is FQNNGV. Trimming took off 5 bases at V and 2 bases at J, with 20 bases between the two ends. The CDR3 loop spans 17 amino acids. CDR3 in amino acids: CASSARTPGVVTDTQYF. In nucleotides, the CDR3 is TGTGCCAGCAGCGCCAGGACACCCGGGGTAGTCACAGATACGCAGTATTTT.

V gene TRBV18 combines with J gene TRBJ2-4; D is tentatively TRBD1 or TRBD2 (5 bases each). There are 13 residues in the CDR3. The V and J ends lost 2 bases and 3 bases respectively, with 5 bases between them. Germline lookup yields CDR1 KGHSH and CDR2 LQKENI. CDR3 amino acids: CASSPGGKNIQYF. For the CDR3, the DNA is TGTGCCAGCTCACCAGGGGGCAAAAACATTCAGTACTTC.

CDR3 nucleotides: TGCGCCAGCAGCTTGGAGTCTAGCGGGGGGGACAATGAGCAGTTCTTC. Translation: CASSLESSGGDNEQFF. The chain employs TRBV5-1 and TRBJ2-1; 12 bases line up with TRBD2. V lost 0 bases and J lost 5; bases outside the gene matches: 3. From germline, CDR1 is SGHRS and CDR2 YFSETQ. The CDR3 sequence is 16 residues long.